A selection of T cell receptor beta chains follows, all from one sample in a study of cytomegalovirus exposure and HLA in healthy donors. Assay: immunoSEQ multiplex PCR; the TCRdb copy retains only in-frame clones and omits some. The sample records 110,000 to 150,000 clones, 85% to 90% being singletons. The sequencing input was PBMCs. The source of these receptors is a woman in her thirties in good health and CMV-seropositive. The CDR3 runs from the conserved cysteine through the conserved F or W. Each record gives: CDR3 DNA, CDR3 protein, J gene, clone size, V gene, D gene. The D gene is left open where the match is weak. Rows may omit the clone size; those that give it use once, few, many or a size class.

CDR3nt: TGCGCCAGCAGCCAAGATGTTTTAGGAGGCTATGGCTACACCTTC
CDR3aa: CASSQDVLGGYGYTF
j_gene: TRBJ1-2
abundance: NA
v_gene: TRBV4-1
d_gene: NA

CDR3nt: TGTGCCAGCAGCGGGGGACTCCCGAACACCGGGGAGCTGTTTTTT
CDR3aa: CASSGGLPNTGELFF
j_gene: TRBJ2-2
abundance: NA
v_gene: TRBV9
d_gene: NA

CDR3nt: TGTGCCAGCAGTGAAGGGACAGGGCCCGGAAACACCATATATTTT
CDR3aa: CASSEGTGPGNTIYF
j_gene: TRBJ1-3
abundance: NA
v_gene: TRBV2
d_gene: TRBD1

CDR3nt: TGTGCCAGCAGCCCATACAGGGGAAGAACTGAAGCTTTCTTT
CDR3aa: CASSPYRGRTEAFF
j_gene: TRBJ1-1
abundance: NA
v_gene: TRBV16
d_gene: TRBD1

CDR3nt: TGTGCCAGCAGTTTGGTCGGCTCCTACAATGAGCAGTTCTTC
CDR3aa: CASSLVGSYNEQFF
j_gene: TRBJ2-1
abundance: NA
v_gene: TRBV27
d_gene: NA

CDR3nt: TGTGCCAGTAGTTCAGGGCAAGGTCGGGTCAGGGAGACCCAGTACTTC
CDR3aa: CASSSGQGRVRETQYF
j_gene: TRBJ2-5
abundance: once
v_gene: TRBV19
d_gene: NA

CDR3nt: TGTGCCAGCAGCTCCGGGGTCTGGAATGAAGCTTTCTTT
CDR3aa: CASSSGVWNEAFF
j_gene: TRBJ1-1
abundance: NA
v_gene: TRBV5-4
d_gene: NA

CDR3nt: TGTGCCAGCAGTTGGTTCCCGGCTCAGCGGGAGAGGACCGGGGAGCTGTTTTTT
CDR3aa: CASSWFPAQRERTGELFF
j_gene: TRBJ2-2
abundance: NA
v_gene: TRBV28
d_gene: TRBD2

CDR3nt: TGCGCCACCTCGACAGGGACCAACTCCAATGAGCAGTTCTTC
CDR3aa: CATSTGTNSNEQFF
j_gene: TRBJ2-1
abundance: once
v_gene: TRBV5-1
d_gene: TRBD1

CDR3nt: TGCGCCAGCAGCCAATTAGCAGGGGATAGTCAGCCCCAGCATTTT
CDR3aa: CASSQLAGDSQPQHF
j_gene: TRBJ1-5
abundance: few
v_gene: TRBV4-1
d_gene: NA

CDR3nt: TGTGCCAGCAGTTACACAAGTCAGGGAGCCAAAAACATTCAGTACTTC
CDR3aa: CASSYTSQGAKNIQYF
j_gene: TRBJ2-4
abundance: NA
v_gene: TRBV6-5
d_gene: NA

CDR3nt: TGCGCCAGCAGCCAAGGGGCCATTGAAGCTTTCTTT
CDR3aa: CASSQGAIEAFF
j_gene: TRBJ1-1
abundance: NA
v_gene: TRBV4-1
d_gene: NA

CDR3nt: TGTGCCAGCAGCAATGCCGGGCGGGGCGAGCAGTACTTC
CDR3aa: CASSNAGRGEQYF
j_gene: TRBJ2-7
abundance: once
v_gene: TRBV21-1
d_gene: NA

CDR3nt: TGTGCCAGTCGGGGGGTAATGAACACTGAAGCTTTCTTT
CDR3aa: CASRGVMNTEAFF
j_gene: TRBJ1-1
abundance: once
v_gene: TRBV2
d_gene: NA